The rows below give T cell receptor beta chains drawn from one sample of a study of cytomegalovirus exposure and HLA in healthy donors. The data were produced by immunoSEQ multiplex PCR, yet TCRdb's version contains in-frame clones alone and is incomplete. Of 200,000 or so clones listed, less than 80% are singletons. What was sequenced was PBMCs. These receptors were obtained from a girl under 10 years old in good health and CMV-seronegative. Both conserved end residues are part of each CDR3. A D gene is named only where the DNA matches it firmly. A clone size is listed for some rows: how often the clone was seen (once, few, many), or a class if it is expanded.

D gene	clone size	V gene	J gene	CDR3 DNA	CDR3 protein
TRBD2	-	TRBV9	TRBJ2-3	TGTGCCAGCAGCGTAGGCCTAGCGGCCACAGATACGCAGTATTTT	CASSVGLAATDTQYF
-	-	TRBV11-2	TRBJ2-2	TGTGCCAGCAGCTTTATCGGGGGGCGGGCGAACACCGGGGAGCTGTTTTTT	CASSFIGGRANTGELFF
-	-	TRBV5-4	TRBJ1-2	TGTGCCAGCAGCATGGCGACTGACTTCTATGGCTACACCTTC	CASSMATDFYGYTF
-	-	TRBV6-6	TRBJ1-5	TGTGCCATCTCACGGGGACTTAGCAATCAGCCCCAGCATTTT	CAISRGLSNQPQHF
-	-	TRBV6-1	TRBJ1-2	TGTGCCAGCAGGCCAAGCGTTAGGGGGTCGAATGGCTACACCTTC	CASRPSVRGSNGYTF
-	-	TRBV19	TRBJ1-4	TGTGCCAGTAGTATTTCCAGGTTGGAAAAACTGTTTTTT	CASSISRLEKLFF
-	once	TRBV9	TRBJ2-1	TGTGCCAGCGGGGGGACGACCAGTGAGCAGTTCTTC	CASGGTTSEQFF
-	-	TRBV9	TRBJ2-7	TGTGCCAGCAGCGTAGAACATACCTACGAGCAGTACTTC	CASSVEHTYEQYF
-	-	TRBV5-1	TRBJ1-3	TGCGCCAGCAGCGCCACAGGGAGGGCTAACTCTGGAAACACCATATATTTT	CASSATGRANSGNTIYF
-	-	TRBV14	TRBJ2-3	TGTGCCAGCAGCCAAGAACTTTGGGGGCCGCAGTATTTT	CASSQELWGPQYF
-	-	TRBV6-1	TRBJ2-1	TGTGCCAGCAGGGACAAACTCTCCTACAATGAGCAGTTCTTC	CASRDKLSYNEQFF
-	-	TRBV5-1	TRBJ2-7	TGCGCCAGCAGCTTGGCCCCGGTCCTCCGTTACGAGCAGTACTTC	CASSLAPVLRYEQYF
-	-	TRBV6-6	TRBJ1-2	TGTGCCAGCAGCCCGCGGGAGGGTGGCTACACCTTC	CASSPREGGYTF